These 9 T cell receptor beta chains came from one sample sequenced in a study of T cells expressing NK-cell markers. TCRdb re-called the 5' RACE reads, yielding one record per CDR3 amino acid sequence without DNA. This table holds 500,000 to 700,000 distinct CDR3 sequences. Source material: blood T cells: a sorted CD56 or NKG2C T cell subset, CD4+ or CD8+ T cells, or bulk PBMC T cells (not recorded which). The receptor source for this set is a man aged 18-30 years in good health.

The chain has TRBV5-5 and TRBJ1-5; TCRdb calls TRBD1, which cannot be checked without DNA. Germline CDR1 reads SGHKS; CDR2 reads YYEKEE (reference sequence). The CDR3 totals 15 residues. CDR3 amino acids: CASSSEGVANQPQHF.

The V call is TRBV12-3 or TRBV12-4, the J call TRBJ2-5. There are 14 residues in the CDR3. Here the CDR3 reads CASSPSGSRETQYF.

This rearrangement joins TRBV20-1 to TRBJ2-5; without DNA, the TCRdb call of TRBD2 cannot be checked. The CDR3 length is 13 residues. Germline V gives CDR1 DFQATT, CDR2 SNEGSKA (reference sequence). The CDR3 region is CSGRGTIRETQYF.

The genes are TRBV24-1 and TRBJ2-1; TCRdb indicates TRBD2, and absent DNA this call remains unverified. CDR1 is KGHDR and CDR2 is SFDVKD in the germline V gene. The CDR3 length is 16 residues. This CDR3 is CATSDFGTSGWGEQFF.

The chain links TRBV18 to TRBJ2-3; absent DNA, TCRdb's TRBD2 call cannot be checked. Germline V gene data show CDR1 as KGHSH and CDR2 as LQKENI. The CDR3 totals 16 residues. The CDR3 is CASSRTSSSRTDTQYF. Drawing the rest from reference TRBV18 and TRBJ2-3, the complete variable domain is NAGVMQNPRHLVRRRGQEARLRCSPMKGHSHVYWYRQLPEEGLKFMVYLQKENIIDESGMPKERFSAEFPKEGPSILRIQQVVRGDSAAYFCASSRTSSSRTDTQYFGPGTRLTVL.

The gene calls are TRBV7-2 and TRBJ1-1. The CDR3 loop spans 15 amino acids. The germline V gene has CDR1 SGHTA and CDR2 FQGNSA. The CDR3 reads CASSPGRVLNTEAFF. Variable domain in full (rest from reference TRBV7-2 and TRBJ1-1): GAGVSQSPSNKVTEKGKDVELRCDPISGHTALYWYRQSLGQGLEFLIYFQGNSAPDKSGLPSDRFSAERTGGSVSTLTIQRTQQEDSAVYLCASSPGRVLNTEAFFGQGTRLTVV.

The V gene is TRBV20-1, the J gene TRBJ2-7; the TCRdb D gene call, TRBD2, has no DNA to confirm it. Per the germline V gene, CDR1 is DFQATT and CDR2 is SNEGSKA (reference sequence). This CDR3 contains 13 residues. CDR3 residues: CSARTSNTYEQYF.

This chain connects TRBV20-1 to TRBJ1-4; TCRdb indicates TRBD1, and absent DNA this call remains unverified. The CDR3 is 15 residues long. Germline V gives CDR1 DFQATT, CDR2 SNEGSKA (reference sequence). The CDR3 is CSARARQGRNEKLFF.

The chain uses TRBV5-5 and TRBJ2-2; checking the TCRdb D call of TRBD1 is not possible without DNA. Germline assignment: CDR1 SGHKS and CDR2 YYEKEE (reference sequence). This CDR3 is built from 16 residues. This chain's CDR3 is CASSWSGQGIPGELFF.